This T cell receptor beta chain was recovered during a study of blood T cell repertoires in COVID-19. Assay used: immunoSEQ multiplex PCR; TCRdb lists only in-frame clones, some missing. Here the sample spans over 100,000 clones, 55% to 75% being singletons. Trimming stripped 2 bases from V and 0 bases from J, with 9 bases between. In germline, CDR1 is SGDLS, CDR2 YYNGEE. This CDR3 is 15 amino acids long. The chain recombines TRBV9 with TRBJ2-1; D gene unclear. The origin of this receptor is a woman aged 70-85 years with acute or convalescent COVID-19. The source material was peripheral blood. DNA for the CDR3: TGTGCCAGCAGCGTTGGTGCGGCCTCCTACAATGAGCAGTTCTTC. The encoded protein is CASSVGAASYNEQFF.